This TCR beta chain is drawn from a study of T cell responses to AZD1222 COVID-19 vaccine (dated by TCRdb to the early 2020s). Some background on the complete study: AZD1222 recipients with second doses at about 4 weeks or about 12 weeks were pooled, because spike-specific TCR depth and breadth did not differ between schedules. TCR sequencing was performed for about 250 trial participants, of whom 200 to 210 were given two doses of AZD1222 and some 26 were given two doses of MenACWY control vaccine. Trial participants were enrolled by age into 18-55, 56-69 and 70-plus year subgroups, with around 150, 28 and 57 TCR-sequenced participants respectively.

The CDR3 regions of human TCRbeta chains were analyzed by immunosequencing. Per the source publication's procedure: TCRs in the repertoires were compared against a reference library of SARS-CoV-2-specific TCRs that had been generated with the MIRA antigen-specificity platform. Breadth was defined as the fraction of unique TCRs that were SARS-CoV-2-associated, and depth was defined as the fraction of total T cells that were SARS-CoV-2-associated. Using the MIRA data, each spike-specific TCR was assigned both to the spike region to which the TCR was reactive and to a CD4 or CD8 class. Log10-transformed breadth and depth values were compared by one-way ANOVA with Sidak's multiple comparisons tests. Imported from immuneACCESS, the table was reduced by TCRdb to in-frame sequences with V and J called. These copies leave out some clones; in studies compared against another copy, an unresolved V gene accounts for under half, and the cause of the remainder is not known. The V and J calls and clone size were taken over from that table, and D and trimming were inferred from the DNA. The table for this sample lists over 100,000 clones; approximately 91% of them were counted only once. Jointly, the top ten make up around 7% of the sample.

Points the paper makes about the study in general: The vaccine-associated CD4 TCRs covered the entire spike protein, and the dominant responses fell in regions 160-218 and 743-854. The 56-69-year group was small, and its depth increase did not reach significance, likely because of low power. Because no day 14 peak-response samples were available, repertoires were characterized only after the peak T cell response. Conclusions about previously exposed vaccinees are limited because only six or seven AZD1222 recipients were SARS-CoV-2 seropositive at baseline. Participants were mostly white British and included more females than males, and it was suggested by the authors that clonal diversity may have been underestimated. Nearly half of unique spike-specific TCRs reportedly recognized epitopes outside regions mutated in the B.1.351 and B.1.1.7 variants. After two AZD1222 doses, both the breadth and the depth of spike-specific TCRs were significantly higher than at day 0 and than in MenACWY recipients.

The sample's time point label, decoded: baseline before first vaccination. Samples from vaccinated people were obtained from the UK trials COV001 and COV002, which included a single-blind randomized controlled phase 2/3 trial of AZD1222 (ChAdOx1 nCoV-19) in healthy adults. Trial participant PBMC samples were collected at day 0 and day 28 after the second dose for TCRbeta chain sequencing. On this clone itself: The clone's antigen remains unknown. Nothing much larger sits one base from this clone, and base qualities are not available.

Between the V and J ends, shortened by 2 bases and 4 bases respectively, the junction contains 8 bases. From its cysteine to its phenylalanine, the CDR3 spans 13 amino acids. Only the CDR3 DNA stays, 39 bases, in frame from base 1. CDR1 MNHNY and CDR2 SVGAGI were looked up in the germline V gene (reference sequence). The source was peripheral blood, collected on day 0 of AZD1222 vaccination. Recombination linked TRBV6-6 to TRBJ1-1; the D gene remains uncertain. This TCR was recovered from an adult in good health. The CDR3 has the sequence CASSYEHGTEAFF. The DNA sequence follows: TGTGCCAGCAGTTACGAACATGGCACTGAAGCTTTCTTT.